These 11 T cell receptor beta chains were all obtained from the same sample, sequenced in a study of blood T cell repertoires in COVID-19 (dated by TCRdb to about 2020). Receptor libraries were prepared by the immunoSEQ multiplex PCR assay. This is the immuneACCESS table as TCRdb keeps it, with only in-frame sequences that have V and J called. A part of the clones is gone; compared with another copy, unresolved V genes explain less than half, and the rest is unexplained. The sample table shows about 200,000 clones, and about nine tenths are seen once. The ten most abundant clones make up approximately 6.1% of the sample. Sequencing input: peripheral blood. Receptor source: a man older than 75 with acute or convalescent COVID-19.

The rearrangement uses TRBV6-2 or TRBV6-3 and TRBJ1-5; 8 nucleotides match TRBD1. The CDR3 sequence is 18 residues long. From germline, CDR1 is MNHEY and CDR2 SVGEGT. Trimming at V came to 4 bases and at J to 1 base, leaving 12 bases not matched to a gene. In nucleotides, the CDR3 is TGTGCCAGCAGTTTCACTCACCGGACAGGGCTAAGCAATCAGCCCCAGCATTTT. It translates to CASSFTHRTGLSNQPQHF.

The genes are TRBV19 and TRBJ2-7, with TRBD2 identical over 8 bases. Germline CDR1 LNHDA, CDR2 SQIVND (reference sequence). The V segment lost 5 bases and the J segment 7 bases; nucleotides outside the gene matches: 16. The CDR3 has 16 amino acids. CDR3: CASSFRGGKYLYEQYF. The CDR3 nucleotides are TGTGCCAGTAGTTTTCGGGGGGGCAAGTATTTGTATGAGCAGTACTTC.

V gene TRBV7-2 combines with J gene TRBJ2-1; TRBD2 matches at 11 bases. The trim removed 4 bases at V and 2 bases at J, leaving 4 bases unmatched. This CDR3 region has 16 residues. Germline CDR1 reads SGHTA; CDR2 reads FQGNSA. CDR3 residues: CASSSRLAGPYNEQFF. CDR3 bases: TGTGCCAGCAGCTCCCGACTAGCGGGACCCTACAATGAGCAGTTCTTC. Full variable domain (rest looked up from reference TRBV7-2 and TRBJ2-1): GAGVSQSPSNKVTEKGKDVELRCDPISGHTALYWYRQSLGQGLEFLIYFQGNSAPDKSGLPSDRFSAERTGGSVSTLTIQRTQQEDSAVYLCASSSRLAGPYNEQFFGPGTRLTVL.

The CDR3 nucleotides read TGTGCCTGGAGTGGGGGGGACAGGCCCTATGGCTACACCTTC. The encoded protein is CAWSGGDRPYGYTF. The rearrangement links TRBV30 to TRBJ1-2; 8 positions agree with TRBD1. The germline gives CDR1 GTSNPN, CDR2 SVGIG (reference sequence). This CDR3 contains 14 residues. With V trimmed by 1 base and J by 4 bases, 5 bases remained unmatched.

The chain combines TRBV28 with TRBJ1-5; perhaps TRBD1 as D (5 bases). Germline V gene sequence: CDR1 MDHEN, CDR2 SYDVKM. CDR3 length: 15 amino acids. The ends were cut back, 7 bases at V and 5 bases at J, with 18 bases in the middle. CDR3: CASTSPQGGDQPQHF. The CDR3 region has the DNA TGTGCCAGCACCTCCCCCCAGGGTGGGGATCAGCCCCAGCATTTT.

The sample holds one count of this clone. The rearrangement links TRBV19 to TRBJ2-3; TRBD2 is a possible D gene (5 bases). The CDR3 extends over 17 amino acids. Trimming removed 5 bases from V and 2 bases from J, with 20 bases in between. Per the germline V gene, CDR1 is LNHDA and CDR2 is SQIVND (reference sequence). The CDR3 DNA sequence: TGTGCCAGTAGTTCTTCTCGGGGTCAGGACCCCACAGATACGCAGTATTTT. Protein: CASSSSRGQDPTDTQYF.

This clone was seen more than once but under ten times. This chain joins TRBV9 and TRBJ2-5, with D possibly matching TRBD2 (6 bases). This CDR3 has 15 residues. Germline V gene lookup returns CDR1 SGDLS and CDR2 YYNGEE. V lost 1 base and J lost 1, with 11 bases in between. Here the CDR3 DNA reads TGTGCCAGCAGCGTAAGTAGCGGAACCCAAGAGACCCAGTACTTC. Protein sequence: CASSVSSGTQETQYF.

The chain has TRBV24-1 and TRBJ2-1; possibly TRBD1 for D (6 bases). Germline V CDR1 and CDR2: KGHDR, SFDVKD. This CDR3 contains 16 residues. V shed 5 bases and J shed 5 bases, with 18 bases lying between them. The CDR3 nucleotides read TGTGCCACCAGTGGAGGTGCAGGGGTGGGTAACAATGAGCAGTTCTTC. Protein: CATSGGAGVGNNEQFF.

V usage is TRBV20-1 and J usage is TRBJ2-7, with 10 bases identical to TRBD2. Germline assignment: CDR1 DFQATT and CDR2 SNEGSKA (reference sequence). CDR3 length equals 14 residues. V dropped 3 bases and J dropped 3; count of bases not matched to a gene: 5. The DNA for the CDR3 is TGCAGTGCTAGTCAGGCTAGCGGGAGCTACGAGCAGTACTTC. Its translation: CSASQASGSYEQYF.

V gene TRBV11-2 combines with J gene TRBJ2-7, with 7 bases aligning to TRBD1. The germline V gene has CDR1 SGHAT and CDR2 FQNNGV. V was clipped by 2 bases and J by 7 bases; unmatched bases: 11. The CDR3 extends over 15 amino acids. For the CDR3, the DNA is TGTGCCAGCAGCTTATGGGACAGCCCTACGACTGAGCAGTACGTC. Encoded protein: CASSLWDSPTTEQYV.

The chain links TRBV6-6 to TRBJ2-7; D not certain. V was clipped by 0 bases and J by 6 bases, with 6 bases between them. This CDR3 region has 12 residues. Germline CDR1 reads MNHNY; CDR2 reads SVGAGI (reference sequence). This chain's CDR3 is CASSYSQSEQYF. In DNA, the CDR3 is TGTGCCAGCAGTTACTCACAAAGCGAGCAGTACTTC.